This TCR beta chain was obtained from a study of memory CD4+ T cells and cytomegalovirus serostatus. This clone appeared a single time. Single viable CD3+CD4+CD8-CD45RO+ cells were sorted as the memory CD4+ T cells. Original handling: Out-of-frame sequences were removed, leaving about 2,300,000 distinct TCRbeta sequences. Some clones are missing from TCRdb's copy, which holds only in-frame ones; the method was immunoSEQ multiplex PCR. The V and J calls and clone size are taken from that table; D and trimming were inferred from the DNA. Among about 46,000 clones listed, 77% were seen once. V dropped 6 bases and J dropped 7; count of bases not matched to a gene: 6. Germline V gene lookup returns CDR1 MRHNA and CDR2 SNTAGT. This CDR3 has 14 residues.

Sequencing used memory CD4+ T cells from blood. The source of this sequence is an adult in good health and CMV-seronegative. The chain recombines TRBV6-4 with TRBJ2-2, with 9 bases matching TRBD2. The CDR3 loop is CASSPGLADGELFF. The CDR3 DNA reads TGTGCCAGCAGCCCGGGACTAGCTGACGGGGAGCTGTTTTTT.